This T cell receptor beta chain is drawn from a study of cytomegalovirus exposure and HLA in healthy donors. Study outcomes and limitations: It was reportedly the case that the classifier diagnosed cytomegalovirus status with high specificity and sensitivity. In the approximately 130 validation repertoires, just under 95% of cluster scores exceeded 0, per a later analysis.

Concerning this clone: The antigen is not known.

V was cut by 5 bases and J by 3 bases, with 10 bases left in between. This CDR3 is built from 13 residues. Germline lookup yields CDR1 LNHDA and CDR2 SQIVND (reference sequence). Only in-frame clones appear in the TCRdb table, and some are missing; sequencing was by immunoSEQ multiplex PCR. Of approximately 82,000 clones listed, around 92% were seen once; the top ten hold approximately 0.7%. The rearrangement uses TRBV19 and TRBJ1-2; D is perhaps TRBD1 (6 bases). The material sequenced was PBMCs. The receptor was isolated from a man younger than 35 in good health and CMV-seronegative. The CDR3 here is CASSVWTDYGYTF. The DNA for the CDR3 is TGTGCCAGTAGTGTCTGGACAGACTATGGCTACACCTTC.